Listed below are T cell receptor beta chains from one sample, sequenced in a study of blood T cells in healthy people across ages. One entry per CDR3 protein, called by TCRdb with MiXCR from the 5' RACE reads. The table lists 1.6 million or so distinct CDR3 sequences, almost 35% of them singletons. Material: blood. These receptors were obtained from a woman aged 25 to 39 in good health. Both conserved end residues are trimmed from each CDR3. The order of the fields is J gene, D gene, clone size, V gene, CDR3 protein. The D gene is left open where the match is weak. Only part of the rows carry a size: once, few, many, or a class if the clone is expanded.

j_gene: TRBJ2-5
d_gene: TRBD2
abundance: -
v_gene: TRBV20-1
CDR3aa: SASHGGGGGDQETQY

j_gene: TRBJ2-1
d_gene: -
abundance: -
v_gene: TRBV4-1
CDR3aa: ASSQGKGRAGTYNEQF

j_gene: TRBJ2-7
d_gene: -
abundance: many
v_gene: TRBV29-1
CDR3aa: SVGQSDEQY

j_gene: TRBJ1-5
d_gene: -
abundance: -
v_gene: TRBV20-1
CDR3aa: SARVGSGQPQH

j_gene: TRBJ1-2
d_gene: -
abundance: few
v_gene: TRBV30
CDR3aa: AWSEVTPDGYT

j_gene: TRBJ1-2
d_gene: -
abundance: few
v_gene: TRBV5-1
CDR3aa: ASSWGRREDYGYT

j_gene: TRBJ1-5
d_gene: -
abundance: -
v_gene: TRBV6-1
CDR3aa: ASSESRLSQH

j_gene: TRBJ2-5
d_gene: -
abundance: few
v_gene: TRBV7-9
CDR3aa: ASSLGGTWETQY

j_gene: TRBJ2-7
d_gene: -
abundance: many
v_gene: TRBV7-9
CDR3aa: ASSLGTGLGEQY

j_gene: TRBJ2-1
d_gene: -
abundance: -
v_gene: TRBV7-9
CDR3aa: ASSLGTEVEQF

j_gene: TRBJ2-3
d_gene: TRBD2
abundance: few
v_gene: TRBV5-1
CDR3aa: ASRTGTSGTDTQY

j_gene: TRBJ1-4
d_gene: -
abundance: -
v_gene: TRBV20-1
CDR3aa: SASSATNEKLF

j_gene: TRBJ2-3
d_gene: -
abundance: -
v_gene: TRBV7-9
CDR3aa: TSSPQRTVRTDTQY

j_gene: TRBJ2-5
d_gene: -
abundance: few
v_gene: TRBV5-1
CDR3aa: ASSLVSGVGETQY

j_gene: TRBJ2-7
d_gene: -
abundance: -
v_gene: TRBV6-6
CDR3aa: ASSYSTGVSYEQY

j_gene: TRBJ2-7
d_gene: -
abundance: few
v_gene: TRBV6-1
CDR3aa: ATEGAYEQY

j_gene: TRBJ2-1
d_gene: TRBD2
abundance: few
v_gene: TRBV9
CDR3aa: ASSVLAGGDQF

j_gene: TRBJ2-1
d_gene: TRBD2
abundance: -
v_gene: TRBV28
CDR3aa: ASSPTSGRANEQF

j_gene: TRBJ2-2
d_gene: -
abundance: -
v_gene: TRBV20-1
CDR3aa: SARDPSASGELF

j_gene: TRBJ2-2
d_gene: -
abundance: few
v_gene: TRBV13
CDR3aa: ASSLGQGPNTGELF

j_gene: TRBJ1-2
d_gene: -
abundance: few
v_gene: TRBV29-1
CDR3aa: SVIQGTSHGYT

j_gene: TRBJ1-1
d_gene: -
abundance: -
v_gene: TRBV6-2/TRBV6-3
CDR3aa: ASSGPSGRQTTEAF

j_gene: TRBJ2-5
d_gene: -
abundance: few
v_gene: TRBV12-3/TRBV12-4
CDR3aa: ASSKGNRRIEQQETQY

j_gene: TRBJ2-5
d_gene: TRBD2
abundance: few
v_gene: TRBV11-2
CDR3aa: ASSPLTAGGPETQY

j_gene: TRBJ2-3
d_gene: TRBD1
abundance: -
v_gene: TRBV7-9
CDR3aa: ASSPSRTGRVTDTQY

j_gene: TRBJ2-1
d_gene: -
abundance: -
v_gene: TRBV24-1
CDR3aa: ATSDSGTSANEQF

j_gene: TRBJ2-7
d_gene: -
abundance: -
v_gene: TRBV30
CDR3aa: AWSTGVDYEQY

j_gene: TRBJ2-1
d_gene: TRBD2
abundance: -
v_gene: TRBV3-1
CDR3aa: ASSQVRTSGRSYNEQF

j_gene: TRBJ1-1
d_gene: -
abundance: -
v_gene: TRBV29-1
CDR3aa: SARGDGMNTEAF

j_gene: TRBJ1-1
d_gene: -
abundance: few
v_gene: TRBV7-9
CDR3aa: ASSLVGPTSEAF

j_gene: TRBJ2-6
d_gene: -
abundance: -
v_gene: TRBV29-1
CDR3aa: SVEISAGGANVLT

j_gene: TRBJ1-2
d_gene: TRBD1
abundance: -
v_gene: TRBV29-1
CDR3aa: SVEVPGQGVNYGYT

j_gene: TRBJ1-1
d_gene: -
abundance: few
v_gene: TRBV4-1
CDR3aa: ASSPLGQTNTEAF

j_gene: TRBJ2-1
d_gene: -
abundance: -
v_gene: TRBV28
CDR3aa: ASAGESYNEQF

j_gene: TRBJ1-1
d_gene: -
abundance: few
v_gene: TRBV11-1
CDR3aa: ASSLVAGTAF

j_gene: -
d_gene: -
abundance: few
v_gene: TRBV7-9
CDR3aa: ASSLGGIASEQY

j_gene: TRBJ1-2
d_gene: -
abundance: -
v_gene: TRBV14
CDR3aa: ASSQIGSGYGYT

j_gene: TRBJ1-4
d_gene: -
abundance: -
v_gene: TRBV28
CDR3aa: ASHPTARSTTNEKLF

j_gene: TRBJ2-5
d_gene: -
abundance: -
v_gene: TRBV6-2/TRBV6-3
CDR3aa: ASSYLRQTGETQY

j_gene: TRBJ2-3
d_gene: -
abundance: -
v_gene: TRBV12-3/TRBV12-4
CDR3aa: ASRNFPDTQY

j_gene: TRBJ2-5
d_gene: TRBD2
abundance: few
v_gene: TRBV4-1
CDR3aa: ASSHHARTRGKTQY

j_gene: TRBJ1-1
d_gene: -
abundance: few
v_gene: TRBV6-6
CDR3aa: ASSYPERVGFTEAF

j_gene: TRBJ2-1
d_gene: TRBD2
abundance: -
v_gene: TRBV12-3/TRBV12-4
CDR3aa: ASRPGTSGGAPYYEQF

j_gene: -
d_gene: -
abundance: -
v_gene: TRBV20-1
CDR3aa: SAPGRGALEQY

j_gene: TRBJ2-3
d_gene: -
abundance: -
v_gene: TRBV7-9
CDR3aa: ASSLALGRSATDTQY

j_gene: -
d_gene: -
abundance: few
v_gene: TRBV3-1
CDR3aa: ASSQDGAGETQY

j_gene: TRBJ1-1
d_gene: TRBD1
abundance: -
v_gene: TRBV20-1
CDR3aa: SARGASLTGGSNTEAF

j_gene: TRBJ2-1
d_gene: -
abundance: -
v_gene: TRBV25-1
CDR3aa: ASSELHSIVYNEQF

j_gene: TRBJ1-1
d_gene: -
abundance: -
v_gene: TRBV5-1
CDR3aa: ASSLGDRMNTEAF

j_gene: TRBJ2-3
d_gene: -
abundance: -
v_gene: TRBV12-3/TRBV12-4
CDR3aa: ASRTDLGGVDAQY

j_gene: TRBJ2-7
d_gene: -
abundance: few
v_gene: TRBV6-5
CDR3aa: ASSYGAGFSYEQY

j_gene: TRBJ1-2
d_gene: TRBD1
abundance: few
v_gene: TRBV4-2
CDR3aa: ASSQVETGGNYGYT

j_gene: TRBJ2-7
d_gene: TRBD1
abundance: -
v_gene: TRBV27
CDR3aa: ASSLRDRGLSGYEQY

j_gene: TRBJ2-3
d_gene: TRBD2
abundance: few
v_gene: TRBV28
CDR3aa: ASSPSSAGASTQY